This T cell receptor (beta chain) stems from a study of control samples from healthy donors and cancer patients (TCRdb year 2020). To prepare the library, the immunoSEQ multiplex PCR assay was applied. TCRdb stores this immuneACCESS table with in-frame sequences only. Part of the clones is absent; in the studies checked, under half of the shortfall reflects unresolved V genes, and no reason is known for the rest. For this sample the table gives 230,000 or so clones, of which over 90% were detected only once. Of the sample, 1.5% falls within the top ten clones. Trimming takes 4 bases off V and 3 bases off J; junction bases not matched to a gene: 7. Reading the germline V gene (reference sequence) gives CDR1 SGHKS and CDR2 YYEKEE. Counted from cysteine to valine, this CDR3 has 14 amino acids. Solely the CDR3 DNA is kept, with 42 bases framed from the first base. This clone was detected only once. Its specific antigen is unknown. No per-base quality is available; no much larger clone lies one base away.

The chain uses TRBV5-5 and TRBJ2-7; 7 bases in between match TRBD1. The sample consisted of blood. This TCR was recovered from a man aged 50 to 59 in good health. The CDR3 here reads CASSTSPGGYEQYV. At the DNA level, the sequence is TGTGCCAGCAGCACCTCGCCAGGGGGCTACGAGCAGTACGTC.